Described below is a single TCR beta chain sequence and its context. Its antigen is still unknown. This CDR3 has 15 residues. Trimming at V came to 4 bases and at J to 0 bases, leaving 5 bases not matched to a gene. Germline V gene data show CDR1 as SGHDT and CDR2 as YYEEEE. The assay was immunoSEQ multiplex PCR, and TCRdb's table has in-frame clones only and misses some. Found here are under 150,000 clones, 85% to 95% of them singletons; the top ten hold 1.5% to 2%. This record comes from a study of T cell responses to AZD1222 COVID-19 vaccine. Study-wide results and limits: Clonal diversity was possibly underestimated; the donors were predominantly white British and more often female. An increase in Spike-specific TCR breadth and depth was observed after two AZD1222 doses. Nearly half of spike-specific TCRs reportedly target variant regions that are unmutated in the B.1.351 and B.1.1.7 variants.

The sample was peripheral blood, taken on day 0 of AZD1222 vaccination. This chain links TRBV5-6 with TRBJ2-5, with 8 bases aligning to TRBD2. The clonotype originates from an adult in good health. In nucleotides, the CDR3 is TGTGCCAGCAGCCCGGGGGGGGCCAACCAAGAGACCCAGTACTTC. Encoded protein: CASSPGGANQETQYF.